Each of the 9 T cell receptor beta chains below was sequenced from the same sample in a study of identifying expanded T cells in peripheral blood. Sequencing was performed with immunoSEQ multiplex PCR; in TCRdb, only in-frame clones are kept and a portion is missing. Of roughly 82,000 clones in the sample, almost 85% were seen once. Sequences were obtained from blood. The receptors come from a person aged 18 to 70 in good health.

This clone turned up a few times. The gene calls are TRBV30 and TRBJ2-7; D not certain. From germline, CDR1 is GTSNPN and CDR2 SVGIG (reference sequence). The CDR3 sequence is 14 residues long. V was trimmed by 0 bases and J by 2 bases, leaving 11 bases between them. The CDR3 sequence: CAWSVPRTAYEQYF. Written as DNA, the CDR3 is TGTGCCTGGAGTGTACCCCGGACGGCCTACGAGCAGTACTTC.

The J gene is TRBJ1-4, the V gene TRBV7-9; TRBD1 agrees at 10 bases. Germline V gives CDR1 SEHNR, CDR2 FQNEAQ (reference sequence). The CDR3 is 16 residues long. Unmatched junction bases numbered 9, after V lost 5 bases and J lost 6 bases. CDR3 coding DNA: TGTGCCAGCAGCCAAACGGTTGGACAGGGGGATGAAAAACTGTTTTTT. Protein: CASSQTVGQGDEKLFF.

This chain uses TRBV6-6 with TRBJ2-2, with D perhaps matching TRBD1 (6 bases). CDR3 length equals 14 residues. The ends were cut back, 4 bases at V and 2 bases at J, with 8 bases in the middle. The germline V gene has CDR1 MNHNY and CDR2 SVGAGI (reference sequence). CDR3 nucleotide sequence: TGTGCCAGCAGTTTGGACAGAAACACCGGGGAGCTGTTTTTT. Encoded protein: CASSLDRNTGELFF.

The chain joins TRBV7-2 to TRBJ1-3; D not certain. The ends were cut back, 3 bases at V and 2 bases at J, with 8 bases in the middle. This CDR3 is built from 14 residues. Germline loops: CDR1 SGHTA, CDR2 FQGNSA. The CDR3 nucleotides read TGTGCCAGCAGCTTGTTGGCAACTGGAAACACCATATATTTT. Protein product: CASSLLATGNTIYF.

The chain joins TRBV10-3 to TRBJ2-4; D not resolved. V shed 4 bases and J shed 6 bases, with 10 bases lying between them. Germline V gives CDR1 ENHRY, CDR2 SYGVKD. The CDR3 is 13 residues long. The CDR3 is CAISAQDGNIQYF. For the CDR3, the DNA is TGTGCCATCAGTGCCCAAGATGGAAACATTCAGTACTTC.

The chain links TRBV6-6 to TRBJ2-7, with D perhaps being TRBD1 or TRBD2 (5 bases each). The V gene's germline CDR1 is MNHNY and CDR2 SVGAGI (reference sequence). The CDR3 spans 16 residues. V gave up 2 bases and J gave up 0 bases, with 14 bases separating them. The CDR3 DNA follows: TGTGCCAGCAGTTACGGGCTGGCAGGGAGCTCCTACGAGCAGTACTTC. Its translation: CASSYGLAGSSYEQYF.

The gene calls are TRBV9 and TRBJ1-1; 8 bases agree with TRBD1. Germline V CDR1 and CDR2: SGDLS, YYNGEE. This CDR3 region has 15 residues. J lost 3 bases, V lost 4 bases, and 8 bases had no gene match. CDR3: CASSSTGGIYTEAFF. The CDR3 DNA follows: TGTGCCAGCAGCAGTACAGGGGGAATCTACACTGAAGCTTTCTTT.

The V gene is TRBV10-3, the J gene TRBJ2-7, with 10 bases matching TRBD2. This CDR3 contains 14 residues. Unmatched junction bases numbered 7, after V lost 8 bases and J lost 3 bases. In germline, CDR1 is ENHRY, CDR2 SYGVKD. As DNA, the CDR3 is TGTGCCATCGAGGCTAGCGGGGGAAACTACGAGCAGTACTTC. Translated: CAIEASGGNYEQYF.

This clone has only a few counts. The CDR3 DNA is TGTGCCAGCAGTATAGGACAGGGAGCCTACGAGCAGTACTTC. Its protein product is CASSIGQGAYEQYF. The chain combines TRBV28 with TRBJ2-7; 8 bases fit TRBD1. Germline loops: CDR1 MDHEN, CDR2 SYDVKM. The CDR3 runs to 14 residues. With 5 bases clipped from V and 2 bases from J, the junction kept 5 bases outside the gene matches. Combining the CDR3 with reference TRBV28 and TRBJ2-7 gives the whole variable domain DVKVTQSSRYLVKRTGEKVFLECVQDMDHENMFWYRQDPGLGLRLIYFSYDVKMKEKGDIPEGYSVSREKKERFSLILESASTNQTSMYLCASSIGQGAYEQYFGPGTRLTVT.